The present TCR beta chain was sequenced within a study of cytomegalovirus exposure and HLA in healthy donors. Broader study findings: In the approximately 130 validation repertoires, more than 85% of cluster scores exceeded 0, per a later analysis. The dataset shows that most TCR sequences were rare, while some public TCRs occurred in many donors.

Sequencing used immunoSEQ multiplex PCR; TCRdb keeps in-frame clones, though not all of them. This table holds fewer than 250,000 clones, more than 75% found once. A word on this clone: The target antigen is unknown.

Trimming stripped 8 bases from V and 3 bases from J, with 11 bases between. Germline CDR1 is SEHNR and CDR2 is FQNEAQ (reference sequence). The CDR3 consists of 13 residues. J is TRBJ2-1 and V is TRBV7-9, with D uncertain. The clonotype comes from a man between 18 and 35 years old in good health and CMV-seronegative. Sample: PBMCs. CDR3 bases: TGTGCCAGCGGGCACGACCTCTACAATGAGCAGTTCTTC. This encodes CASGHDLYNEQFF. Full variable domain (outside the CDR3, taken from reference TRBV7-9 and TRBJ2-1): DTGVSQNPRHKITKRGQNVTFRCDPISEHNRLYWYRQTLGQGPEFLTYFQNEAQLEKSRLLSDRFSAERPKGSFSTLEIQRTEQGDSAMYLCASGHDLYNEQFFGPGTRLTVL.